Described below is a single TCR beta chain sequence and its context. Clones were read by immunoSEQ multiplex PCR, and TCRdb kept only the in-frame ones, dropping some. In the table there are about 100,000 clones, roughly 87% of which are singletons. This entry belongs to a study of blood T cell repertoires in COVID-19. The specimen sequenced was peripheral blood. This clonotype was obtained from a young man in a cohort sampled during active COVID-19.

CDR3 DNA sequence: TGTGCCAGTAGCATGGGGGCCTCCTACGAGCAGTACTTC. Translating it yields CASSMGASYEQYF. The rearrangement uses TRBV19 and TRBJ2-7; possible D gene TRBD1, 6 bases. Germline-derived CDR1 and CDR2 are LNHDA and SQIVND (reference sequence). The CDR3 has 13 residues. Trimming shortened V by 6 bases and J by 0 bases, and 9 bases separated the two germline ends. The full variable domain, with the rest looked up from reference TRBV19 and TRBJ2-7, is DGGITQSPKYLFRKEGQNVTLSCEQNLNHDAMYWYRQDPGQGLRLIYYSQIVNDFQKGDIAEGYSVSREKKESFPLTVTSAQKNPTAFYLCASSMGASYEQYFGPGTRLTVT.